This passage covers 18 T cell receptor beta chains from one sample sequenced in a study of OX40 agonist ivuxolimab in advanced cancers. TCRdb keeps only in-frame clones here, not all; method: immunoSEQ multiplex PCR. This sample carries more than 45,000 clones, around 84% of them seen once, and the ten largest clones take 9.9%. Source: CD4+ or CD8+ T cells sorted from blood, taken in a trial of the OX40 agonist ivuxolimab. The receptors shown here come from an adult with an advanced solid tumor such as melanoma, head and neck, liver or kidney cancer.

The chain has TRBV7-3 and TRBJ2-7, with D unclear. Trimming cost V 4 bases and J 0 bases, with 10 bases left between them. Per germline, CDR1 SGHTA and CDR2 FQGTGA. There are 14 residues in the CDR3. In nucleotides, the CDR3 is TGTGCCAGCAGCTACCAGTCGGGCTCCTACGAGCAGTACTTC. This encodes CASSYQSGSYEQYF.

This clone was detected a few times. The V and J genes are TRBV21-1 and TRBJ1-1. TRBV21-1 is a pseudogene locus. The CDR3 is 10 amino acids. The CDR3 here is CASSKLRAFF. The CDR3 nucleotides are TGTGCCAGCAGCAAACTCCGAGCTTTCTTT.

V is TRBV7-3 and J is TRBJ2-5; D is ambiguous. The CDR3 contains 12 residues. The V gene lost 4 bases and the J gene lost 5 bases, with 8 bases spanning the gap. Germline values: CDR1 SGHTA, CDR2 FQGTGA. CDR3 nucleotides: TGTGCCAGCAGCTCCGTGGCGGAGACCCAGTACTTC. Its translation: CASSSVAETQYF. Full variable domain (outside the CDR3, taken from reference TRBV7-3 and TRBJ2-5): GAGVSQTPSNKVTEKGKYVELRCDPISGHTALYWYRQSLGQGPEFLIYFQGTGAADDSGLPNDRFFAVRPEGSVSTLKIQRTERGDSAVYLCASSSVAETQYFGPGTRLLVL.

V usage is TRBV28 and J usage is TRBJ2-7, with D possibly being TRBD1 (5 bases). Deletions cut 1 base from V and 5 bases from J, with 9 bases between. Germline V gives CDR1 MDHEN, CDR2 SYDVKM. CDR3 length: 13 amino acids. The CDR3 reads CASSLSARDEQYF. CDR3 bases: TGTGCCAGCAGTTTATCGGCCAGGGACGAGCAGTACTTC.

The J gene is TRBJ1-2, the V gene TRBV5-4, with D perhaps matching TRBD1 (5 bases). The germline V and J ends were trimmed by 6 bases and 3 bases, with 18 bases remaining between them. Germline V gene sequence: CDR1 SGHNT, CDR2 YYREEE (reference sequence). The CDR3 spans 15 residues. CDR3 nucleotides: TGTGCCAGCAAATCCCGGGGGGTGGTAGACTATGGCTACACCTTC. This encodes CASKSRGVVDYGYTF.

The V and J genes are TRBV21-1 and TRBJ2-7; no check of the table's D call, TRBD2, against the DNA was made. TRBV21-1 is a known pseudogene. The CDR3 consists of 17 residues. CDR3 sequence (DNA): TGTGCCAGCAGCTCCCAAGGTACCGGGACTAGCTCCCACGAGCAGTACTTC. Residues: CASSSQGTGTSSHEQYF.

This chain joins TRBV6-1 and TRBJ1-4, with 8 bases that match TRBD1. CDR1 MNHNS and CDR2 SASEGT come from the germline V gene. This CDR3 contains 13 residues. V was pared by 5 bases and J by 8 bases, with 4 bases of the junction left unmatched. CDR3 DNA sequence: TGTGCCAGCAGTCTGGGGACAGGCGAAAAACTGTTTTTT. This encodes CASSLGTGEKLFF.

This rearrangement joins TRBV28 to TRBJ2-2, with a possible D match to TRBD1 (6 bases). This CDR3 is 15 amino acids long. Germline V gene sequence: CDR1 MDHEN, CDR2 SYDVKM. Trimming removed 5 bases at V and 0 bases at J, with 10 bases between. The CDR3 is CASSTSGANTGELFF. DNA of the CDR3: TGTGCCAGCAGTACCTCAGGGGCGAACACCGGGGAGCTGTTTTTT.

This clone was seen only a few times. The V call is TRBV6-5, the J call TRBJ1-2; D may be TRBD1 (5 bases). The CDR3 consists of 15 residues. Germline V gene data show CDR1 as MNHEY and CDR2 as SVGAGI. V lost 4 bases, J lost 8 bases, and 20 bases lay in between. CDR3 bases: TGTGCCAGCAGTTCGATCGGGAGGGGCGGTTGGGGCTACACCTTC. Protein sequence: CASSSIGRGGWGYTF.

The CDR3 is CASRTDNYGYTF. The DNA for the CDR3 is TGTGCCAGCAGGACAGACAACTATGGCTACACCTTC. The V call is TRBV6-1, the J call TRBJ1-2; D is possibly TRBD1 (5 bases). Germline V gene sequence: CDR1 MNHNS, CDR2 SASEGT. V was cut by 6 bases and J by 2 bases, with 7 bases left in between. This CDR3 has 12 amino acids.

For the CDR3, the DNA is TGCGCCAGCAGTGAAGACCATAATTCACCCCTCCACTTT. Amino acids: CASSEDHNSPLHF. The rearrangement links TRBV10-1 to TRBJ1-6; no definite D call. The CDR3 consists of 13 residues. From germline, CDR1 is WNHNN and CDR2 SYGVQD (reference sequence). Deletions cut 3 bases from V and 5 bases from J, with 5 bases between.

The gene calls are TRBV2 and TRBJ1-3; tentative D call: TRBD1 (5 bases). The CDR3 contains 15 residues. The V gene's germline CDR1 is SNHLY and CDR2 FYNNEI. V lost 4 bases to trimming and J lost 4 bases, with 14 bases between them. CDR3 nucleotide sequence: TGTGCCAGCAGTGTGTCCTGGGGGTCGGGAAACACCATATATTTT. This encodes CASSVSWGSGNTIYF.

This chain uses TRBV2 with TRBJ1-1; D remains unclear. The V and J ends lost 4 bases and 4 bases respectively, with 10 bases between them. Germline lookup yields CDR1 SNHLY and CDR2 FYNNEI. CDR3 size: 13 residues. CDR3 coding DNA: TGTGCCAGCAGTGTAGGGCGGGGCACTGAAGCTTTCTTT. Translated: CASSVGRGTEAFF.

This clone was observed once. The CDR3 spells CASSPRRDGYTF. The CDR3 DNA follows: TGTGCCAGCTCACCACGGCGAGATGGCTACACCTTC. The chain recombines TRBV18 with TRBJ1-2, with no clear D. Trimming left V 1 base short and J 6 bases short, with 6 bases between. The germline V gene encodes CDR1 KGHSH and CDR2 LQKENI. The CDR3 has 12 residues.

By sample fraction, this clone is medium-sized. The chain links TRBV4-2 to TRBJ2-7; D ambiguous. There are 14 residues in the CDR3. Germline lookup yields CDR1 LGHNA and CDR2 YNFKEQ. V gave up 1 base and J gave up 5 bases, with 12 bases separating them. CDR3 coding DNA: TGTGCCAGCAGCCAAGGACGGCTTGCCAACGAGCAGTACTTC. It yields the protein CASSQGRLANEQYF.

The chain links TRBV6-1 to TRBJ2-2; D is undetermined. This CDR3 is built from 12 residues. Germline CDR1 reads MNHNS; CDR2 reads SASEGT. Trimming took off 4 bases at V and 8 bases at J, with 8 bases between the two ends. CDR3 nucleotides: TGTGCCAGCAGTGCGGGCGAGGGGGAGCTGTTTTTT. Amino acids: CASSAGEGELFF.

In this sample, this clone turned up once. The chain carries TRBV5-1 and TRBJ2-7, with D possibly being TRBD2 (5 bases). V lost 4 bases, J lost 4 bases, and 15 bases lay in between. There are 14 residues in the CDR3. Germline CDR1 reads SGHRS; CDR2 reads YFSETQ. The CDR3 DNA follows: TGCGCCAGCAGCCCGGGCGGGCCCGAATACGAGCAGTACTTC. Its protein is CASSPGGPEYEQYF.

In its sample, this clone was seen a few times. The CDR3 loop is CASSFEAGPTDTQYF. The CDR3, as DNA: TGCGCCAGCAGCTTTGAGGCAGGGCCCACAGATACGCAGTATTTT. This sequence joins TRBV5-1 and TRBJ2-3; D might be TRBD1 (5 bases). The CDR3 has 15 residues. V was shortened by 2 bases and J by 2 bases, with 12 bases between the two germline ends. Germline V gives CDR1 SGHRS, CDR2 YFSETQ.